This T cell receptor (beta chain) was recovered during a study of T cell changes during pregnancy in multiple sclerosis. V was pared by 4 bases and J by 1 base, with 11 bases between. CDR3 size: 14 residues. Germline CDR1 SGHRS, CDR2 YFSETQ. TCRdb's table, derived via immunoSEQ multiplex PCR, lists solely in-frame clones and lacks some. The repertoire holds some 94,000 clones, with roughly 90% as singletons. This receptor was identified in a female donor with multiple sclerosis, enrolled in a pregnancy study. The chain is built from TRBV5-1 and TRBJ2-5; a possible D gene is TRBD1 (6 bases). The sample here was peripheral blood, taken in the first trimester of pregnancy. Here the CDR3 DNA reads TGCGCCAGCAGCCCTCAGACAGGCCAAGAGACCCAGTACTTC. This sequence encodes CASSPQTGQETQYF.